The 18 T cell receptor beta chains given below trace back to one sample, sequenced in a study of T cells in Graves' hyperthyroidism and ophthalmopathy. Authors of the study amplified TCR beta CDR3 regions from RNA transcripts. TCR CDR3 underwent first-round RT-PCR with the HTBI primer set. A single record per CDR3 protein comes from TCRdb applying MiXCR to the multiplex PCR reads. The table lists around 350,000 distinct CDR3 sequences, around 25% of them singletons. Sequencing was carried out using blood. The receptors originated from a man over 45 with Graves' hyperthyroidism.

The DNA for the CDR3 is TGCAGCGTTGAGGGGCGGGAGAGGGGGGCCTACGAGCAGTACTTC. Its protein product is CSVEGRERGAYEQYF. The J gene is TRBJ2-7, the V gene TRBV29-1; tentative D call: TRBD2 (7 bases). Per the germline V gene, CDR1 is SQVTM and CDR2 is ANQGSEA. Trimming took off 3 bases at V and 2 bases at J, with 17 bases between the two ends. This CDR3 has 15 residues.

This clonotype was counted ten times or more. V and J are TRBV5-1 and TRBJ1-1, with D uncertain. Trimming removed 6 bases at V and 1 base at J, with 16 bases between. The CDR3 runs to 15 residues. CDR1 is SGHRS, CDR2 YFSETQ, per germline. The CDR3 bases are TGCGCCAGCAAAGTGGCGTCGGGCGGGAACACTGAAGCTTTCTTT. As protein: CASKVASGGNTEAFF. Supplemented by reference TRBV5-1 and TRBJ1-1, the full variable domain reads KAGVTQTPRYLIKTRGQQVTLSCSPISGHRSVSWYQQTPGQGLQFLFEYFSETQRNKGNFPGRFSGRQFSNSRSEMNVSTLELGDSALYLCASKVASGGNTEAFFGQGTRLTVV.

V gene TRBV20-1 combines with J gene TRBJ2-5; D remains unclear. This CDR3 has 12 residues. The V end was cut by 5 bases, the J end by 0 bases, with 7 bases between. The germline gives CDR1 DFQATT, CDR2 SNEGSKA (reference sequence). The CDR3 sequence is CSAVAYQETQYF. CDR3 bases: TGCAGTGCTGTAGCCTACCAAGAGACCCAGTACTTC.

The chain links TRBV10-3 to TRBJ2-3; 7 bases fit TRBD2. Germline trimming cut 10 bases from V and 0 bases from J; bases unmatched to any gene: 4. Germline CDR1 is ENHRY and CDR2 is SYGVKD. The CDR3 is 13 residues long. The CDR3 nucleotides read TGTGCCAGCCGGGACTATAGCACAGATACGCAGTATTTT. Amino acids: CASRDYSTDTQYF.

This clonotype showed up just once. The chain recombines TRBV6-2 or TRBV6-3 with TRBJ2-7; the D gene is possibly TRBD2 (6 bases). The CDR3 consists of 17 residues. CDR1 and CDR2 from the germline V gene are MNHEY and SVGEGT. Trimming pared 5 bases from V and 0 bases from J, leaving 20 bases between. CDR3: CASSHPFSGGSSYEQYF. The CDR3 DNA reads TGTGCCAGCAGTCACCCCTTTAGTGGGGGGAGCTCCTACGAGCAGTACTTC.

The V call is TRBV30, the J call TRBJ2-7; 11 bases are shared with TRBD2. Looked up from germline, CDR1 is GTSNPN and CDR2 is SVGIG (reference sequence). Trimming cost V 0 bases and J 1 base; bases outside gene matches: 8. The CDR3 spans 17 residues. The CDR3 region is CAWSVGDLAGGSYEQYF. In DNA form, the CDR3 reads TGTGCCTGGAGTGTAGGTGATCTAGCGGGAGGATCCTACGAGCAGTACTTC.

At least ten counts were recorded for this clonotype. The DNA for the CDR3 is TGTGCCAGCAGTTTCCCGACAGGGGGCCACGAGCAGTACTTC. This codes for CASSFPTGGHEQYF. The chain recombines TRBV27 with TRBJ2-7; TRBD1 matches 10 bases. The CDR3 loop spans 14 amino acids. Germline V gene sequence: CDR1 MNHEY, CDR2 SMNVEV (reference sequence). V lost 3 bases and J lost 5; bases outside the gene matches: 4.

This clonotype has ten or more counts. V is TRBV12-3 or TRBV12-4 and J is TRBJ2-3; 8 bases agree with TRBD1. The junction had 8 bases not matched to a gene; V was cut back by 5 bases and J by 1 base. This CDR3 has 16 amino acids. DNA for the CDR3: TGTGCCAGCAGTCCCCATAACAGGGGGGGCACAGATACGCAGTATTTT. Translated, it gives CASSPHNRGGTDTQYF.

In this sample, this clonotype turned up a few times. The chain is built from TRBV20-1 and TRBJ2-3, with TRBD2 identical over 8 bases. Germline CDR1 reads DFQATT; CDR2 reads SNEGSKA (reference sequence). The CDR3 runs to 16 residues. With 0 bases clipped from V and 2 bases from J, the junction kept 7 bases outside the gene matches. The CDR3 loop reads CSARDPAGDYTDTQYF. CDR3 sequence (DNA): TGCAGTGCTAGAGATCCAGCGGGGGATTACACAGATACGCAGTATTTT.

This clonotype was counted at least ten times. The J gene is TRBJ2-1, the V gene TRBV12-3 or TRBV12-4, with no clear D. The CDR3 length is 13 residues. Deletions cut 2 bases from V and 10 bases from J, with 12 bases between. CDR3 nucleotides: TGTGCCAGCAGTTTACTCCGTCCGGAAGAGCAGTTCTTC. Residues: CASSLLRPEEQFF.

This clonotype was counted at least ten times. The chain uses TRBV11-2 and TRBJ2-5; the D gene could be TRBD1 or TRBD2 (5 bases each). The germline CDR1 and CDR2 sequences are SGHAT and FQNNGV. V was shortened by 5 bases and J by 4 bases, with 11 bases between the two germline ends. This CDR3 spans 13 amino acids. The CDR3 loop is CASSIGTGETQYF. CDR3 nucleotide sequence: TGTGCCAGCAGCATCGGGACCGGAGAGACCCAGTACTTC.

V and J are TRBV19 and TRBJ2-2, with a weak D call TRBD1 (6 bases). Trimming shortened V by 4 bases and J by 4 bases, and 10 bases separated the two germline ends. The CDR3 runs to 14 residues. CDR1 and CDR2 (germline): LNHDA, SQIVND (reference sequence). The CDR3 region is CASSTGDSTGELFF. Written as DNA, the CDR3 is TGTGCCAGTAGTACAGGGGATAGCACCGGGGAGCTGTTTTTT.

This clonotype appeared a few times. The genes are TRBV11-2 and TRBJ2-2, with 8 positions matching TRBD2. V was clipped by 1 base and J by 6 bases; unmatched bases: 10. This CDR3 has 17 residues. Germline CDR1 and CDR2: SGHAT and FQNNGV. For the CDR3, the DNA is TGTGCCAGCAGCTTAGGACGGGAGGGCCGGGGACCCGGGGAGCTGTTTTTT. Protein product: CASSLGREGRGPGELFF.

The chain employs TRBV28 and TRBJ1-2; D not certain. From germline, CDR1 is MDHEN and CDR2 SYDVKM. This CDR3 region has 13 residues. V gave up 3 bases and J gave up 5 bases, with 10 bases separating them. As DNA, the CDR3 is TGTGCCAGCAGTTTTGGCCCCGGGTATGGCTACACCTTC. As protein: CASSFGPGYGYTF.

The table lists this clonotype with a count of one. This chain links TRBV5-1 with TRBJ1-2; tentatively, D is TRBD1 (6 bases). The ends were cut back, 2 bases at V and 1 base at J, with 9 bases in the middle. Germline V gene data show CDR1 as SGHRS and CDR2 as YFSETQ. The length of the CDR3 is 14 residues. As DNA, the CDR3 is TGCGCCAGCAGCTTAGAGGGACATAACTATGGCTACACCTTC. Translated: CASSLEGHNYGYTF.

This clonotype was recorded many times. This chain joins TRBV28 and TRBJ1-1; D is unclear. The CDR3 is made up of 13 amino acids. V lost 5 bases, J lost 3 bases, and 10 bases lay in between. CDR1 and CDR2 from the germline V gene are MDHEN and SYDVKM. CDR3 sequence (DNA): TGTGCCAGCAGTCTAGACCGTTACACTGAAGCTTTCTTT. Residues: CASSLDRYTEAFF. The complete variable domain, with remaining parts taken from reference TRBV28 and TRBJ1-1, reads DVKVTQSSRYLVKRTGEKVFLECVQDMDHENMFWYRQDPGLGLRLIYFSYDVKMKEKGDIPEGYSVSREKKERFSLILESASTNQTSMYLCASSLDRYTEAFFGQGTRLTVV.

This clonotype was picked up a small number of times. The J gene is TRBJ2-6, the V gene TRBV11-1; 9 bases match TRBD2. The ends lost 5 bases at V and 5 bases at J; junction bases unmatched: 7. The CDR3 is 16 residues long. The V gene's germline CDR1 is SGHAT and CDR2 FQDESV (reference sequence). The CDR3 region has the DNA TGTGCCAGCAGCCAGCGGGAGGAGTATCGGGCCAACGTCCTGACTTTC. Amino acids: CASSQREEYRANVLTF.

In this sample, this clonotype turned up a few times. J is TRBJ1-2 and V is TRBV6-1; the match to TRBD1 covers 10 bases. V was clipped by 5 bases and J by 3 bases; unmatched bases: 3. Germline V CDR1 and CDR2: MNHNS, SASEGT. The CDR3 extends over 14 amino acids. The CDR3 loop reads CASSPTGGDYGYTF. The CDR3 DNA reads as TGTGCCAGCAGTCCGACAGGGGGCGACTATGGCTACACCTTC.